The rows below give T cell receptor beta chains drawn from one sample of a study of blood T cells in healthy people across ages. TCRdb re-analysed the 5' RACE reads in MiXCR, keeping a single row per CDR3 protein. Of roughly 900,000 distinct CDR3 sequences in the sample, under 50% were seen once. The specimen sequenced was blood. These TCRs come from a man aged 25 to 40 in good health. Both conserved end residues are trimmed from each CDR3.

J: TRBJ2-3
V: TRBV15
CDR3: ATSRDAQGFTDTQY

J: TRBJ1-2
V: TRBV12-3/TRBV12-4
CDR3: ASTRTGFYGYT

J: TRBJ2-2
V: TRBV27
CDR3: ASSPRPGELF

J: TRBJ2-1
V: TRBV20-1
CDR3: SATLRGIGTNEQF

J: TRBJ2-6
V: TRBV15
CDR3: ATSRDQSGANVLT

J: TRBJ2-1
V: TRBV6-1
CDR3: ASSPLGQGAPKRGNEQF

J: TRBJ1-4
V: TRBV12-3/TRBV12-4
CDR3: ASSFAGNAEKLF

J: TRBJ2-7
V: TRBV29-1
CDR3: SVEGQGASNEQY

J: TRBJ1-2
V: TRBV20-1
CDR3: SAEKEWLNT

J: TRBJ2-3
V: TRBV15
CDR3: ATSRPFTGTSRDTQY

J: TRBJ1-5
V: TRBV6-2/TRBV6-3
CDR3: ASSYRSAGALSNQPQH

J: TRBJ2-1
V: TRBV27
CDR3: ASKEGGLAYNEQF

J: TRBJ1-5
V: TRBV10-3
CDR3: AISSGTEANQPQH

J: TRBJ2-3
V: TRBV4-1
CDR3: ASSQTRTSGGDTDTQY

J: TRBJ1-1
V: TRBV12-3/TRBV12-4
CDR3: ASKNTGNTEAF

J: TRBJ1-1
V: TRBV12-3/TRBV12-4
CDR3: ASSIGLGTEAF

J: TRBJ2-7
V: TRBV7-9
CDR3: ASSALQGKSSYEQY

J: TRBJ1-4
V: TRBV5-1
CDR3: ASSLDGATNEKLF

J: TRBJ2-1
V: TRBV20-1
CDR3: SAKRREGNNEQF

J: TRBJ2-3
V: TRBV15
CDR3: ATSRGTQLRSDTQY

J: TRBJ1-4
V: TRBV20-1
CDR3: SARDGRTNEKLF

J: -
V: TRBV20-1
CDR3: SAREQDWGETQY

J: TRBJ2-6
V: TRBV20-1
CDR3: SAPRRSAPPSGANVLT

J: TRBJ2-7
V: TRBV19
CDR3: ASSIRTGGYYEQY

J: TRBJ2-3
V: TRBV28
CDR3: ASSTVSTDTQY

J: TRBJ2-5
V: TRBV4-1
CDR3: ASSQESGQGTFQETQY

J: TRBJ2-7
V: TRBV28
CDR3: ASSLRPIPPNEQY

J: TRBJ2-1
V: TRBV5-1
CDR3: ASSRDGSSYNEQF

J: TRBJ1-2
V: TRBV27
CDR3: ASSLFALGGDYGYT

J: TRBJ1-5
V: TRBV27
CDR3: ASSADMFNQPQH

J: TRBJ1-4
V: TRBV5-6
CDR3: ASSLGPREKLF

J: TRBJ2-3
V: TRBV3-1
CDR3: ASSPPSGGANTQY

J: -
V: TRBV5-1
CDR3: ASSLGRVAEQY

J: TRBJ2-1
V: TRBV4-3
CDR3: ASSQETGGQGGNEQF

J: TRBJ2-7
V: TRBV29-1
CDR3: SVRTGSNEQY

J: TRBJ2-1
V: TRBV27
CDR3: ASSGNSYNEQF

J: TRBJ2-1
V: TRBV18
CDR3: ASSPRDREYNEQF

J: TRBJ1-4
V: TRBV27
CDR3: ASTSSNEKLF

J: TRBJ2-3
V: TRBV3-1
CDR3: ASSPNVDTQY

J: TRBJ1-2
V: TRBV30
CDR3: AWSGTGRQGYT

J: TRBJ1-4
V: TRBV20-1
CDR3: SATRTGMGISEKLF

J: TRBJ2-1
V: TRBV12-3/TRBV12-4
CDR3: ASSFGTVSSYNEQF